Presented here are 29 T cell receptor beta chains from one specimen sequenced in a study of human T cells and chemical hapten exposure (dated by TCRdb to the early 2020s). Sample time point, as interpreted from the label and publication: pre-sensitization, week 0. In the paper's terms, the treatment or condition label means: therapeutic diphenylcyclopropenone sensitization with weekly scalp DPC. Libraries came from RACE. Data came from a NextSeq 500. The public reads were run again by TCRdb, first through fastp at Q25 and then through MiXCR, and only productive beta chains were kept. Records with the same CDR3 protein are collapsed into one entry carrying the most frequent genes and DNA. Here the sample has 380,000 or so distinct CDR3 sequences; approximately 5.8% occur a single time. 7% to 10% of the sample is in the top ten clones. The specimen was whole blood, collected in connection with sensitization to the hapten diphenylcyclopropenone (DPC). All receptors derive from a woman younger than 30 with alopecia areata. Some clones in this sample may be carry-over from other donors' samples.

In its sample, this clonotype was seen a few times. A read error may account for a junction end that differs from germline. V gene TRBV5-1 combines with J gene TRBJ1-2, with 7 bases fitting TRBD1. The CDR3 contains 13 residues. Per germline, CDR1 SGHRS and CDR2 YFSETQ. CDR3 sequence reads: CASSLDRPYGYTF. CDR3 in DNA: TGCGCCAGCAGTTTGGACAGGCCCTATGGCTACACCTTC.

The J gene is TRBJ2-7, the V gene TRBV7-2, with TRBD2 matching over 7 bases. CDR1 SGHTA and CDR2 FQGNSA come from the germline V gene. V was pared by 1 base and J by 4 bases, with 4 bases of the junction left unmatched. This CDR3 contains 14 residues. This CDR3 reads CASSLGSGAYEQYF. The CDR3 DNA is TGTGCCAGCAGCTTAGGGAGCGGGGCTTACGAGCAGTACTTC. The full variable domain, in which reference TRBV7-2 and TRBJ2-7 provide the parts outside the CDR3, is GAGVSQSPSNKVTEKGKDVELRCDPISGHTALYWYRQSLGQGLEFLIYFQGNSAPDKSGLPSDRFSAERTGGSVSTLTIQRTQQEDSAVYLCASSLGSGAYEQYFGPGTRLTVT.

Many counts were recorded for this clonotype. The rearrangement joins TRBV2 to TRBJ2-7; 8 bases are a match to TRBD2. The CDR3 length is 13 residues. Per germline, CDR1 SNHLY and CDR2 FYNNEI. The V and J ends lost 9 bases and 2 bases, in that order; junction bases with no gene match: 6. Written as DNA, the CDR3 is TGTGCCAGTCGCCGGGGGGGTACCTACGAGCAGTACTTC. Translating it yields CASRRGGTYEQYF. The complete variable domain, with remaining parts taken from reference TRBV2 and TRBJ2-7, reads EPEVTQTPSHQVTQMGQEVILRCVPISNHLYFYWYRQILGQKVEFLVSFYNNEISEKSEIFDDQFSVERPDGSNFTLKIRSTKLEDSAMYFCASRRGGTYEQYFGPGTRLTVT.

V gene TRBV12-3 or TRBV12-4 combines with J gene TRBJ1-1, with TRBD1 as a possible D gene (6 bases). This CDR3 contains 15 residues. Trimming removed 8 bases at V and 1 base at J, with 17 bases between. The CDR3 region is CASGGLAGPNTEAFF. In nucleotides, the CDR3 is TGTGCCAGCGGGGGGCTGGCAGGGCCGAACACTGAAGCTTTCTTT.

This chain joins TRBV4-3 and TRBJ1-2; D unresolved. The CDR3 loop spans 16 amino acids. Germline loops: CDR1 LGHNA, CDR2 YSLEER. V was cut by 3 bases and J by 4 bases, with 18 bases left in between. The CDR3 nucleotides read TGCGCCAGCAGCCACCAAGCCACACAGAGACTCTATGGCTACACCTTC. Translation: CASSHQATQRLYGYTF.

This clonotype was detected many times. The gene calls are TRBV20-1 and TRBJ2-2, with D possibly called TRBD1 or TRBD2 (7 bases each). Per germline, CDR1 DFQATT and CDR2 SNEGSKA (reference sequence). The CDR3 contains 15 residues. Trimming shortened V by 2 bases and J by 5 bases, and 15 bases separated the two germline ends. The CDR3 DNA reads as TGCAGTGCTAGACAGGGGGGGGCACAAACCGGGGAGCTGTTTTTT. This translates into CSARQGGAQTGELFF.

V gene TRBV6-1 combines with J gene TRBJ2-6, with D possibly TRBD1 on 5 matching bases. Germline assignment: CDR1 MNHNS and CDR2 SASEGT. V was cut by 7 bases and J by 2 bases, with 12 bases left in between. The CDR3 covers 15 residues. CDR3 nucleotides: TGTGCCAGCACTGAGAGCAGGGCTGGGGCCAACGTCCTGACTTTC. Amino acid sequence: CASTESRAGANVLTF.

This clonotype was detected a few times. The chain uses TRBV27 and TRBJ2-1, with D tentatively TRBD1 or TRBD2 (5 bases each). Looked up from germline, CDR1 is MNHEY and CDR2 is SMNVEV (reference sequence). This CDR3 spans 16 amino acids. The germline V and J ends were trimmed by 7 bases and 3 bases, with 19 bases remaining between them. DNA of the CDR3: TGTGCCAGCACCCTCTCAAGGACTGGGGGCTACAATGAGCAGTTCTTC. Its translation: CASTLSRTGGYNEQFF.

This clonotype was seen many times. The rearrangement links TRBV3-1 to TRBJ2-1; D unresolved. Germline loops: CDR1 LGHDT, CDR2 YNNKEL (reference sequence). The CDR3 spans 14 residues. The V gene lost 4 bases and the J gene lost 5 bases, with 12 bases spanning the gap. The CDR3 reads CASSPSGFDNEQFF. In nucleotides, the CDR3 is TGTGCCAGCAGCCCCTCAGGATTCGACAATGAGCAGTTCTTC.

This clonotype was seen a few times. The gene calls are TRBV7-2 and TRBJ2-2; D unresolved. The length of the CDR3 is 15 residues. Trimming removed 1 base at V and 2 bases at J, with 8 bases between. Germline V gene lookup returns CDR1 SGHTA and CDR2 FQGNSA. This chain's CDR3 is CASSLDRKNTGELFF. In DNA, the CDR3 is TGTGCCAGCAGCTTAGACAGAAAAAACACCGGGGAGCTGTTTTTT.

This clonotype was counted between two and nine times. The V call is TRBV28, the J call TRBJ2-7; possible D gene TRBD1, 6 bases. The CDR3 is made up of 14 amino acids. Trimming took 6 bases from V and 5 from J, leaving 17 bases between them. Germline V gene sequence: CDR1 MDHEN, CDR2 SYDVKM. CDR3: CASSATGSTNEQYF. The CDR3 DNA is TGTGCCAGCAGCGCAACAGGGTCTACCAACGAGCAGTACTTC. Full variable domain (remainder filled in from reference TRBV28 and TRBJ2-7): DVKVTQSSRYLVKRTGEKVFLECVQDMDHENMFWYRQDPGLGLRLIYFSYDVKMKEKGDIPEGYSVSREKKERFSLILESASTNQTSMYLCASSATGSTNEQYFGPGTRLTVT.

This clonotype was observed many times. The chain couples TRBV29-1 to TRBJ2-2, with 8 bases identical to TRBD1. Germline CDR1 is SQVTM and CDR2 is ANQGSEA. This CDR3 is 15 amino acids long. V shed 6 bases and J 6 bases; nucleotides not matched to a gene: 12. Here the CDR3 DNA reads TGCAGCGTGTCCGACAGGGGCGGGTCGGCCGGGGAGCTGTTTTTT. Its protein is CSVSDRGGSAGELFF.

A remark on this clonotype: A clone one base away is much larger, so this may be a read error. V usage is TRBV5-1 and J usage is TRBJ1-1, with D tentatively TRBD1 (6 bases). Germline V gives CDR1 SGHRS, CDR2 YFSETQ. The CDR3 has 13 residues. CDR3 sequence: CASSYTGTTEALF. The CDR3, as DNA: TGCGCCAGCAGCTATACAGGGACTACTGAAGCTCTCTTT. Looking up the rest from reference TRBV5-1 and TRBJ1-1 gives the full variable domain: KAGVTQTPRYLIKTRGQQVTLSCSPISGHRSVSWYQQTPGQGLQFLFEYFSETQRNKGNFPGRFSGRQFSNSRSEMNVSTLELGDSALYLCASSYTGTTEALFGQGTRLTVV.

This clonotype was seen more than once but under ten times. The chain carries TRBV29-1 and TRBJ1-1; 7 bases match TRBD1. The V segment lost 7 bases and the J segment 3 bases; nucleotides outside the gene matches: 5. The CDR3 covers 12 residues. The germline gives CDR1 SQVTM, CDR2 ANQGSEA. The CDR3 loop is CSGGTAYTEAFF. Here the CDR3 DNA reads TGCAGCGGCGGGACAGCCTACACTGAAGCTTTCTTT.

This clonotype was seen at least ten times. The J gene is TRBJ1-6, the V gene TRBV27, with TRBD1 matching over 7 bases. The CDR3 sequence is 14 residues long. Germline assignment: CDR1 MNHEY and CDR2 SMNVEV (reference sequence). V trimming: 7 bases; J trimming: 7 bases; junction bases outside the gene matches: 7. The CDR3 protein is CASTGDSLNSPLHF. The DNA of the CDR3 is TGTGCCAGCACAGGGGACAGTCTAAATTCACCCCTCCACTTT.

This clonotype was recorded many times. The rearrangement uses TRBV29-1 and TRBJ2-2; unclear D gene. This CDR3 region has 14 residues. With 4 bases removed from V and 0 bases from J, the gap between germline ends came to 9 bases. Germline CDR1 reads SQVTM; CDR2 reads ANQGSEA. CDR3 coding DNA: TGCAGCGTTGGCACCGCGTCGAACACCGGGGAGCTGTTTTTT. Its protein product is CSVGTASNTGELFF.

There are a few counts of this clonotype. V usage is TRBV28 and J usage is TRBJ1-1, with a possible D match to TRBD1 (5 bases). CDR3 length equals 18 residues. The germline V gene encodes CDR1 MDHEN and CDR2 SYDVKM. V was trimmed by 5 bases and J by 1 base, leaving 23 bases between them. CDR3 nucleotides: TGTGCCAGCAGTGAATTTGGGGGTCAGCCTTCTCCGAACACTGAAGCTTTCTTT. Its translation: CASSEFGGQPSPNTEAFF.

V usage is TRBV27 and J usage is TRBJ1-6, with D maybe TRBD1 (6 bases). V was pared by 5 bases and J by 6 bases, with 17 bases between. Germline V CDR1 and CDR2: MNHEY, SMNVEV (reference sequence). This CDR3 has 16 amino acids. This CDR3 reads CASSPKLDRFNSPLHF. For the CDR3, the DNA is TGTGCCAGCAGTCCAAAACTAGACAGGTTTAATTCACCCCTCCACTTT.

This clonotype was picked up a small number of times. The genes are TRBV6-1 and TRBJ2-1; no clear D gene. The ends were cut back, 5 bases at V and 10 bases at J, with 15 bases in the middle. There are 13 residues in the CDR3. Germline CDR1 MNHNS, CDR2 SASEGT. DNA for the CDR3: TGTGCCAGCAGTTTGGCGAGGCCCGGGGAGCAGTTCTTC. As protein: CASSLARPGEQFF.

This clonotype has a count of ten or more. The CDR3 region is CASAENTEAFF. The DNA of the CDR3 is TGCGCCAGCGCTGAGAACACTGAAGCTTTCTTT. J is TRBJ1-1 and V is TRBV4-1; D unresolved. Germline CDR1 MGHRA, CDR2 YSYEKL. The CDR3 runs to 11 residues. V was trimmed by 8 bases and J by 1 base, leaving 5 bases between them.

The CDR3 DNA sequence: TGTGCCAGCAGCTTAAGGTCAGGGCCTACCTACGAGCAGTACTTC. It codes for CASSLRSGPTYEQYF. This chain joins TRBV11-1 and TRBJ2-7; a possible D gene is TRBD1 (5 bases). The CDR3 loop spans 15 amino acids. Trimming took 2 bases from V and 2 from J, leaving 13 bases between them. Germline CDR1 SGHAT, CDR2 FQDESV (reference sequence).

This rearrangement joins TRBV4-1 to TRBJ1-5; D unresolved. Per germline, CDR1 MGHRA and CDR2 YSYEKL. This CDR3 contains 17 residues. V lost 3 bases and J 7 bases, leaving 22 bases between the germline ends. The CDR3 DNA follows: TGCGCCAGCAGCCACGTCGTCAGGCGGGGAAGAGGGCAGCCCCAGCATTTT. Encoded protein: CASSHVVRRGRGQPQHF.

This clonotype was observed a handful of times. This chain connects TRBV11-2 to TRBJ2-5, with D possibly TRBD2 on 6 matching bases. V lost 3 bases, J lost 4 bases, and 21 bases lay in between. The CDR3 is 17 residues long. The germline gives CDR1 SGHAT, CDR2 FQNNGV. In nucleotides, the CDR3 is TGTGCCAGCAGCTTGGAGGGTGGGTTGCGGGGAGGAGAGACCCAGTACTTC. Translated, it gives CASSLEGGLRGGETQYF.

This clonotype appeared a few times. The chain carries TRBV5-4 and TRBJ2-1, with D perhaps matching TRBD1 (6 bases). CDR3 length equals 13 residues. CDR1 and CDR2 from the germline V gene are SGHNT and YYREEE (reference sequence). V was shortened by 4 bases and J by 4 bases, with 9 bases between the two germline ends. The CDR3 reads CASSVGQYNEQFF. The CDR3 bases are TGTGCCAGCAGCGTCGGACAGTACAATGAGCAGTTCTTC.

The chain couples TRBV20-1 to TRBJ2-3, with TRBD1 as a possible D gene (6 bases). Germline CDR1 DFQATT, CDR2 SNEGSKA (reference sequence). With 0 bases removed from V and 7 bases from J, the gap between germline ends came to 20 bases. The CDR3 extends over 16 amino acids. The CDR3, as DNA: TGCAGTGCTAGAGATAGAGGGGGTGGTTCTGCTTATACGCAGTATTTT. This sequence encodes CSARDRGGGSAYTQYF.

This clonotype has more than one count but fewer than ten. The genes are TRBV6-2 or TRBV6-3 and TRBJ1-2; D perhaps matches TRBD1 (5 bases). The CDR3 is 13 residues long. Per germline, CDR1 MNHEY and CDR2 SVGEGT. The V end was cut by 5 bases, the J end by 5 bases, with 12 bases between. For the CDR3, the DNA is TGTGCCAGCAGTATCGACAGTCTTTATGGCTACACCTTC. It translates to CASSIDSLYGYTF.

This clonotype was recorded many times. The chain is built from TRBV4-3 and TRBJ1-2; possibly TRBD1 for D (5 bases). Germline values: CDR1 LGHNA, CDR2 YSLEER. CDR3 length equals 16 residues. Trimming shortened V by 0 bases and J by 7 bases, and 18 bases separated the two germline ends. This CDR3 reads CASSQDPGTPLSGYTF. The CDR3 DNA follows: TGCGCCAGCAGCCAAGATCCAGGGACTCCTCTAAGTGGCTACACCTTC.

This clonotype was counted ten times or more. The chain combines TRBV20-1 with TRBJ2-1; D remains ambiguous. The ends were cut back, 3 bases at V and 7 bases at J, with 10 bases in the middle. Germline V gene sequence: CDR1 DFQATT, CDR2 SNEGSKA (reference sequence). The CDR3 is 12 amino acids. The CDR3 sequence is CSARPLGNEQFF. Here the CDR3 DNA reads TGCAGTGCTAGGCCCCTTGGGAATGAGCAGTTCTTC.

This clonotype occurred many times. This chain connects TRBV7-9 to TRBJ1-1; D is unclear. The CDR3 has 13 residues. Trimming took 1 base from V and 10 from J, leaving 13 bases between them. Per germline, CDR1 SEHNR and CDR2 FQNEAQ (reference sequence). The CDR3 DNA reads TGTGCCAGCAGCTTAGGAGCCGCTGAGGTAGCTTTCTTT. It specifies CASSLGAAEVAFF.